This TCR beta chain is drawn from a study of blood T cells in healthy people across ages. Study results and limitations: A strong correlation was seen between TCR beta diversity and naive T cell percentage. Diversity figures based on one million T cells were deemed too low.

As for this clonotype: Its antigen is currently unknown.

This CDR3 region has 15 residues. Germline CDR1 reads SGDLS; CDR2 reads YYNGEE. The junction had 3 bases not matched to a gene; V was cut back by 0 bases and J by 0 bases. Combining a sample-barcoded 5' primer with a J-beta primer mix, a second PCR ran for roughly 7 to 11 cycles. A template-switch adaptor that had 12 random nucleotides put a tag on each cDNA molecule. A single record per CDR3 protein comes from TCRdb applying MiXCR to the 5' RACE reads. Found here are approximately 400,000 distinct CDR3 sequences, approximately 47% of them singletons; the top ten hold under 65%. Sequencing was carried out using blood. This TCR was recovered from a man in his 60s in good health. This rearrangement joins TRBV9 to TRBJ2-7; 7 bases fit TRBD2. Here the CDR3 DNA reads TGTGCCAGCAGCGTAGGTGGGAGGGCCTCCTACGAGCAGTACTTC. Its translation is CASSVGGRASYEQYF. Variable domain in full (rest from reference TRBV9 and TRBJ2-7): DSGVTQTPKHLITATGQRVTLRCSPRSGDLSVYWYQQSLDQGLQFLIQYYNGEERAKGNILERFSAQQFPDLHSELNLSSLELGDSALYFCASSVGGRASYEQYFGPGTRLTVT.